The entry below describes one T cell receptor beta chain. Its antigen is not known. The sample belongs to a study of shared clonotypes between healthy human individuals. For the study at large: Contributing individuals were two females and a few males aged 18 to 49. Overall study findings and caveats: The study sampled only blood, and tissue repertoires likely differ. Non-shared clonotypes were found to have lower generation probabilities than the clonotypes that were shared by all four of the sorted-subset donors. Clonotype sharing among donors likely depends on sequencing depth.

The naive CD8 fraction comprised CD45RO-negative cells positively selected for CCR7 and excluded terminally differentiated effector memory CD45RA+ cells. The table came from immunoSEQ multiplex PCR; TCRdb's copy has only in-frame clones and leaves some out. This sample yields about 1,900,000 clones, of which about 95% are seen a single time; 1% to 1.5% belongs to the top ten. The V and J ends lost 4 bases and 3 bases, in that order; junction bases with no gene match: 4. The germline V gene has CDR1 SEHNR and CDR2 FQNEAQ (reference sequence). The CDR3 totals 14 residues. Material: naive CD8+ T cells sorted from blood. The sequence derives from a man younger than 35 in good health. V gene TRBV7-9 combines with J gene TRBJ1-2; 8 bases line up with TRBD1. CDR3: CASSSPDRDYGYTF. The CDR3 bases are TGTGCCAGCAGCTCCCCGGACAGGGACTATGGCTACACCTTC.